This TCR beta chain was identified in a study of T cells in Graves' hyperthyroidism and ophthalmopathy. Study as a whole: Staff took peripheral blood when the initial diagnosis was made, before any treatment began.

The CDR3 contains 15 residues. CDR1 MNHEY and CDR2 SVGEGT come from the germline V gene. Unmatched junction bases numbered 6, after V lost 2 bases and J lost 6 bases. Uncontrolled infection, other autoimmune disease, pregnancy or lactation disqualified patients from enrolment. There were TCR beta CDR3 regions amplified from RNA transcripts. First-round RT-PCR targeting the TCR CDR3 was performed with the HTBI primer set. TCRdb re-called the multiplex PCR reads with MiXCR, one entry per CDR3 protein. The table shows roughly 420,000 distinct CDR3 sequences, with roughly 15% occurring only once. This clonotype occurred many times.

Sample: blood. V and J are TRBV6-2 or TRBV6-3 and TRBJ1-1; 10 bases map to TRBD1. The origin of this receptor is a woman aged 18-29 years with Graves' hyperthyroidism. The DNA of the CDR3 is TGTGCCAGCAGTTACCCCGGACAGGGGGACCCTGAAGCTTTCTTT. Residues: CASSYPGQGDPEAFF.